The present T cell receptor (beta chain) was sequenced within a study of cytomegalovirus exposure and HLA in healthy donors. Regarding the study as a whole: Roughly 170 TCR beta chains were listed as cytomegalovirus-associated. Published work reported that the classifier diagnosed cytomegalovirus status with high specificity and sensitivity. Most TCRs appeared rarely, but some public TCRs recurred in many donors.

A remark on this clone: Its specificity is unknown.

These donors were members of the approximately 110-subject validation cohort, a group separate from the roughly 670-subject first cohort. TCRdb's table, derived via immunoSEQ multiplex PCR, lists solely in-frame clones and lacks some. The sample gives around 220,000 clones, over 70% of which show up once; over 12% is in the top ten. Germline V gene data show CDR1 as LNHDA and CDR2 as SQIVND (reference sequence). This CDR3 comprises 14 residues. Trimming left V 3 bases short and J 2 bases short, with 11 bases between. Sequencing used PBMCs. The origin of this receptor is a woman aged 25 to 39 in good health and CMV-seropositive. This chain links TRBV19 with TRBJ2-7; tentatively, D is TRBD2 (5 bases). CDR3 DNA sequence: TGTGCCAGTAGTATCGGAGGACCCGCCTACGAGCAGTACTTC. Its protein product is CASSIGGPAYEQYF.